What follows is one TCR beta chain and its context. The antigen remains undetermined. The source of the sample is a study of T cell responses to AZD1222 COVID-19 vaccine. Germline-derived CDR1 and CDR2 are MDHEN and SYDVKM. The CDR3 length is 14 residues. V was clipped by 2 bases and J by 4 bases, with 11 bases between them. Generated by immunoSEQ multiplex PCR, the TCRdb table keeps only in-frame clones and is missing some. The table records 65,000 to 90,000 clones, about 91% of them present only once. Findings and caveats of the study: Spike as a whole was targeted by vaccine-associated CD4 TCRs, dominant at 160-218 and 743-854.

The sequenced sample was peripheral blood, obtained on day 0 of AZD1222 vaccination. This sequence joins TRBV28 and TRBJ1-2; D ambiguous. This receptor was obtained from an adult in good health. In nucleotides, the CDR3 is TGTGCCAGCAGTTTAGATACGGCGCTCTATGGCTACACCTTC. Amino acids: CASSLDTALYGYTF.